Below are 27 T cell receptor beta chains sequenced from a single sample in a study of control samples from healthy donors and cancer patients. Clones were read by immunoSEQ multiplex PCR, and TCRdb kept only the in-frame ones, dropping some. The sample gives approximately 170,000 clones, 85% to 95% of which show up once; roughly 1.3% is in the top ten. The source material was blood. All receptors come from a man in his thirties or forties in good health.

In nucleotides, the CDR3 is TGTGCCAGCAGCCCGGGACTAGCGGGGGGATCGGAGACCCAGTACTTC. It is translated as CASSPGLAGGSETQYF. The genes are TRBV7-2 and TRBJ2-5; the match to TRBD2 covers 15 bases. Unmatched junction bases numbered 6, after V lost 5 bases and J lost 5 bases. The germline V gene encodes CDR1 SGHTA and CDR2 FQGNSA. CDR3 length equals 16 residues.

The rearrangement links TRBV9 to TRBJ1-5, with D maybe TRBD1 (5 bases). Per the germline V gene, CDR1 is SGDLS and CDR2 is YYNGEE. The V and J ends lost 0 bases and 2 bases respectively, with 18 bases between them. The CDR3 contains 18 residues. The CDR3 sequence: CASSVGRSGALGNQPQHF. The CDR3 nucleotides are TGTGCCAGCAGCGTAGGTCGCAGTGGGGCGTTGGGCAATCAGCCCCAGCATTTT.

The chain links TRBV18 to TRBJ1-4; weak D call: TRBD1 (5 bases). V shed 1 base and J shed 8 bases, with 11 bases lying between them. This CDR3 has 14 amino acids. Looked up from germline, CDR1 is KGHSH and CDR2 is LQKENI. The CDR3 DNA follows: TGTGCCAGCTCACCACTCGCGGGGGAAGAAAAACTGTTTTTT. It encodes CASSPLAGEEKLFF.

This clone has only one observation. The rearrangement joins TRBV30 to TRBJ1-4, with D perhaps matching TRBD1 (6 bases). The germline gives CDR1 GTSNPN, CDR2 SVGIG (reference sequence). With 5 bases removed from V and 5 bases from J, the gap between germline ends came to 15 bases. The CDR3 runs to 14 residues. CDR3 nucleotide sequence: TGTGCCTGGCGACGGACAGAGAAGAATGAAAAACTGTTTTTT. The encoded protein is CAWRRTEKNEKLFF.

The genes are TRBV6-5 and TRBJ2-7; TRBD1 aligns across 7 bases. V lost 5 bases and J lost 6; bases outside the gene matches: 13. The CDR3 extends over 15 amino acids. Germline V gene sequence: CDR1 MNHEY, CDR2 SVGAGI. The CDR3 sequence: CASSPRVDRLSEQYF. For the CDR3, the DNA is TGTGCCAGCAGTCCCCGGGTGGACAGGCTCAGCGAGCAGTACTTC.

This rearrangement joins TRBV24-1 to TRBJ1-2; D is uncertain. V was clipped by 4 bases and J by 5 bases, with 10 bases between them. The CDR3 extends over 13 amino acids. Germline assignment: CDR1 KGHDR and CDR2 SFDVKD. The CDR3 protein is CATSESTGYGYTF. CDR3 DNA: TGTGCCACCAGTGAGTCAACCGGGTATGGCTACACCTTC.

The CDR3 loop reads CASSAMGQGAPYEQYF. DNA of the CDR3: TGCGCCAGCAGCGCCATGGGACAGGGGGCCCCCTACGAGCAGTACTTC. The gene calls are TRBV5-1 and TRBJ2-7, with 12 bases matching TRBD1. The CDR3 sequence is 16 residues long. Germline lookup yields CDR1 SGHRS and CDR2 YFSETQ. V was pared by 4 bases and J by 2 bases, with 7 bases of the junction left unmatched.

The rearrangement uses TRBV30 and TRBJ1-6, with D hard to call. CDR1 and CDR2 from the germline V gene are GTSNPN and SVGIG (reference sequence). Trimming left V 5 bases short and J 7 bases short, with 12 bases between. The CDR3 contains 13 residues. The CDR3, as DNA: TGTGCCTGGGCGCCAGCGGGGAATTCACCCCTCCACTTT. Amino acid sequence: CAWAPAGNSPLHF. The whole variable domain, remainder taken from reference TRBV30 and TRBJ1-6, is SQTIHQWPATLVQPVGSPLSLECTVEGTSNPNLYWYRQAAGRGLQLLFYSVGIGQISSEVPQNLSASRPQDRQFILSSKKLLLSDSGFYLCAWAPAGNSPLHFGNGTRLTVT.

The gene calls are TRBV27 and TRBJ2-7; D is ambiguous. Deletions cut 5 bases from V and 6 bases from J, with 8 bases between. The CDR3 loop spans 11 amino acids. Germline V CDR1 and CDR2: MNHEY, SMNVEV (reference sequence). Here the CDR3 DNA reads TGTGCCAGCAGTCTCCTGGGCGAGCAGTACTTC. Its protein product is CASSLLGEQYF.

This sequence joins TRBV6-1 and TRBJ1-1; unclear D gene. This CDR3 contains 14 residues. V gave up 1 base and J gave up 1 base, with 7 bases separating them. Germline values: CDR1 MNHNS, CDR2 SASEGT. CDR3 loop: CASSEDEENTEAFF. In DNA form, the CDR3 reads TGTGCCAGCAGTGAAGATGAGGAGAACACTGAAGCTTTCTTT.

The chain uses TRBV7-3 and TRBJ2-1; 11 nucleotides match TRBD2. Germline V gives CDR1 SGHTA, CDR2 FQGTGA. After removal of 5 bases from V and 6 bases from J, the junction contained 6 bases not matched to a gene. This CDR3 is 15 amino acids long. CDR3 coding DNA: TGTGCCAGCAGCGAAACTAGCGGGAGTGTCAATGAGCAGTTCTTC. The encoded protein is CASSETSGSVNEQFF.

The CDR3 coding sequence is TGTGCCTGGAGTCCGGACAGGGCCGAGCAGTACTTC. Its protein is CAWSPDRAEQYF. The V and J genes are TRBV30 and TRBJ2-7; 8 bases line up with TRBD1. This CDR3 region has 12 residues. Germline V gives CDR1 GTSNPN, CDR2 SVGIG (reference sequence). The V gene end was trimmed by 2 bases and the J gene end by 6 bases; junction bases not matched to a gene: 3.

The J gene is TRBJ1-1, the V gene TRBV15; D is ambiguous. This CDR3 has 15 amino acids. The V end was cut by 2 bases, the J end by 1 base, with 11 bases between. Germline V gene lookup returns CDR1 LNHNV and CDR2 YYDKDF (reference sequence). The CDR3 DNA sequence: TGTGCCACCAGCAGACCAGATCGTAGGAACACTGAAGCTTTCTTT. This translates into CATSRPDRRNTEAFF.

Regarding this clone: Other nucleotide sequences from this sample produce the same CDR3. The chain links TRBV27 to TRBJ1-1; tentatively, D is TRBD1 (6 bases). V lost 2 bases and J lost 2, with 9 bases in between. The germline V gene encodes CDR1 MNHEY and CDR2 SMNVEV (reference sequence). This CDR3 spans 14 amino acids. The CDR3: CASSLRGLNTEAFF. The CDR3 DNA reads TGTGCCAGCAGTTTACGGGGGCTAAACACTGAAGCTTTCTTT.

In nucleotides, the CDR3 is TGTGCCAGCAGGGCCTCGTACAGGGGTGATACGCAGTATTTT. As protein: CASRASYRGDTQYF. The chain recombines TRBV2 with TRBJ2-3, with 7 positions matching TRBD1. The ends lost 6 bases at V and 6 bases at J; junction bases unmatched: 9. There are 14 residues in the CDR3. The V gene's germline CDR1 is SNHLY and CDR2 FYNNEI.

The genes are TRBV11-2 and TRBJ1-2, with unresolved D. The CDR3 totals 14 residues. CDR1 is SGHAT and CDR2 is FQNNGV in the germline V gene. V shed 3 bases and J shed 2 bases, with 10 bases lying between them. The DNA for the CDR3 is TGTGCCAGCAGCTTCCCGGAACGGAACTATGGCTACACCTTC. It encodes CASSFPERNYGYTF.

DNA of the CDR3: TGTGCCAGCAGTCGGGGACAATACGAGCAGTACTTC. Translating it yields CASSRGQYEQYF. The chain is built from TRBV12-3 or TRBV12-4 and TRBJ2-7, with D possibly TRBD1 on 6 matching bases. The CDR3 runs 12 residues. Trimming removed 5 bases at V and 4 bases at J, with 9 bases between.

The chain links TRBV5-1 to TRBJ1-4; D is possibly TRBD1 (6 bases). Germline values: CDR1 SGHRS, CDR2 YFSETQ. The CDR3 length is 13 residues. V lost 7 bases, J lost 0 bases, and 7 bases lay in between. The CDR3 bases are TGCGCCAGCGCAGGGGCAACTAATGAAAAACTGTTTTTT. Its translation is CASAGATNEKLFF.

This chain joins TRBV18 and TRBJ2-1; TRBD2 might be the D (6 bases). Germline assignment: CDR1 KGHSH and CDR2 LQKENI. This CDR3 is built from 13 residues. V was shortened by 6 bases and J by 6 bases, with 12 bases between the two germline ends. CDR3 sequence (DNA): TGTGCCAGCTCCCCGGGACTCGGCAATGAGCAGTTCTTC. This translates into CASSPGLGNEQFF.

This rearrangement joins TRBV28 to TRBJ1-4; 8 nucleotides match TRBD1. This CDR3 contains 15 residues. CDR1 and CDR2 (germline): MDHEN, SYDVKM. Losses at the gene ends were 5 bases for V and 7 bases for J; bases not matched to a gene: 9. The CDR3 loop is CASSPADRDGEKLFF. In nucleotides, the CDR3 is TGTGCCAGCAGTCCTGCGGACAGGGACGGTGAAAAACTGTTTTTT.

The chain joins TRBV29-1 to TRBJ2-5; 9 nucleotides align to TRBD1. Germline assignment: CDR1 SQVTM and CDR2 ANQGSEA. The length of the CDR3 is 12 residues. Trimming cost V 7 bases and J 5 bases; bases outside gene matches: 5. The CDR3 DNA reads TGCAGCGGTGGACAGGGGAGGGAGACCCAGTACTTC. Its translation: CSGGQGRETQYF.

The rearrangement joins TRBV27 to TRBJ1-4; possibly TRBD1 for D (5 bases). The CDR3 consists of 15 residues. Germline V gene sequence: CDR1 MNHEY, CDR2 SMNVEV (reference sequence). V was clipped by 3 bases and J by 0 bases, with 8 bases between them. The CDR3: CASSFWGTTNEKLFF. As DNA, the CDR3 is TGTGCCAGCAGTTTCTGGGGGACAACTAATGAAAAACTGTTTTTT.

This rearrangement joins TRBV6-4 to TRBJ1-1; D call uncertain. V was trimmed by 3 bases and J by 1 base, leaving 6 bases between them. Germline-derived CDR1 and CDR2 are MRHNA and SNTAGT. The CDR3 consists of 13 residues. CDR3 DNA: TGTGCCAGCAGTGATAGTGGGAACACTGAAGCTTTCTTT. Amino acid sequence: CASSDSGNTEAFF.

This chain connects TRBV16 to TRBJ1-1; no reliable D call. Germline CDR1 reads KGHSY; CDR2 reads FQNENV. The CDR3 is 13 residues long. With 0 bases removed from V and 8 bases from J, the gap between germline ends came to 10 bases. Here the CDR3 DNA reads TGTGCCAGCAGCCAATCGAACCAGCAGGAAGCTTTCTTT. Translating it yields CASSQSNQQEAFF. Full variable domain (rest looked up from reference TRBV16 and TRBJ1-1): GEEVAQTPKHLVRGEGQKAKLYCAPIKGHSYVFWYQQVLKNEFKFLISFQNENVFDETGMPKERFSAKCLPNSPCSLEIQATKLEDSAVYFCASSQSNQQEAFFGQGTRLTVV.

This chain links TRBV11-2 with TRBJ1-3; no clear D gene. Germline-derived CDR1 and CDR2 are SGHAT and FQNNGV. The V and J ends lost 0 bases and 7 bases respectively, with 7 bases between them. This CDR3 contains 13 residues. CDR3 DNA sequence: TGTGCCAGCAGCTTAGAGGAGGTGAACACCATATATTTT. As protein: CASSLEEVNTIYF.

V and J are TRBV7-3 and TRBJ2-6; D call uncertain. Trimming removed 5 bases from V and 1 base from J, with 9 bases in between. The CDR3 sequence is 15 residues long. Germline assignment: CDR1 SGHTA and CDR2 FQGTGA. Here the CDR3 reads CASSMSGSGANVLTF. For the CDR3, the DNA is TGTGCCAGCAGCATGTCCGGGTCTGGGGCCAACGTCCTGACTTTC.

The chain links TRBV7-2 to TRBJ2-3, with TRBD2 identical over 12 bases. V shed 5 bases, J shed 4 bases, and the junction held 1 base outside the gene matches. Germline V gene lookup returns CDR1 SGHTA and CDR2 FQGNSA. CDR3 length: 14 residues. The CDR3 reads CASSPSGRADTQYF. The CDR3 region has the DNA TGTGCCAGCAGCCCTAGCGGGAGGGCAGATACGCAGTATTTT.